A single sample is the source of the 14 T cell receptor beta chains below, sequenced in a study of blood T cells in healthy people across ages. Alongside a J-beta primer mix, a sample-barcoded 5' primer served in a second PCR lasting 7 to 11 cycles. TCRdb passed the 5' RACE reads through MiXCR, listing each CDR3 protein once. The sample has under 2 million distinct CDR3 sequences, almost 35% seen once. Sequencing input: blood. Receptors were obtained from a woman aged 30 to 39 in good health.

This clonotype has only a few counts. The rearrangement joins TRBV5-4 to TRBJ1-6; D unclear. Germline V lookup: CDR1 SGHNT, CDR2 YYREEE (reference sequence). The CDR3 has 16 residues. V shed 1 base and J shed 0 bases, with 8 bases lying between them. CDR3 bases: TGTGCCAGCAGCTTGAGAGGGAGCTCCTATAATTCACCCCTCCACTTT. Its protein product is CASSLRGSSYNSPLHF.

The sample holds one count of this clonotype. A much bigger clone sits one base away, suggesting this may be a read error. This chain uses TRBV29-1 with TRBJ2-1, with 12 bases identical to TRBD2. Per germline, CDR1 SQVTM and CDR2 ANQGSEA. The CDR3 totals 14 residues. The V segment lost 1 base and the J segment 12 bases; nucleotides outside the gene matches: 7. CDR3 in DNA: TGCAGCGTTGAAGGACTAGCGGGAGCGGATGGGCAGTTCTTC. It is translated as CSVEGLAGADGQFF.

This clonotype occurred many times. V usage is TRBV20-1 and J usage is TRBJ2-3; 12 nucleotides match TRBD1. Germline CDR1 reads DFQATT; CDR2 reads SNEGSKA (reference sequence). J gave up 2 bases and V 6 bases, and 15 bases lay outside the gene matches. The CDR3 spans 18 residues. CDR3 residues: CSARDRGHLFGFTDTQYF. Written as DNA, the CDR3 is TGCAGTGCCAGGGACAGGGGGCACCTCTTTGGGTTCACAGATACGCAGTATTTT.

V usage is TRBV4-1 and J usage is TRBJ1-6, with 7 nucleotides matching TRBD1. The CDR3 has 16 amino acids. Germline V CDR1 and CDR2: MGHRA, YSYEKL. Germline trimming cut 3 bases from V and 5 bases from J; bases unmatched to any gene: 7. The CDR3, as DNA: TGCGCCAGCAGCCAGACTCGGGACAGCCATAATTCACCCCTCCACTTT. This gives the protein CASSQTRDSHNSPLHF.

The chain employs TRBV7-8 and TRBJ2-5; TRBD1 aligns across 7 bases. Trimming took 3 bases from V and 4 from J; bases not matched to a gene: 8. The germline gives CDR1 SGHVS, CDR2 FQNEAQ. This CDR3 has 15 amino acids. CDR3 protein: CASSFGTELGETQYF. Here the CDR3 DNA reads TGTGCCAGCAGCTTTGGGACAGAGCTTGGAGAGACCCAGTACTTC. The whole variable domain, remainder taken from reference TRBV7-8 and TRBJ2-5, is GAGVSQSPRYKVAKRGQDVALRCDPISGHVSLFWYQQALGQGPEFLTYFQNEAQLDKSGLPSDRFFAERPEGSVSTLKIQRTQQEDSAVYLCASSFGTELGETQYFGPGTRLLVL.

This clonotype was recorded at least ten times. The chain carries TRBV7-9 and TRBJ2-1; 11 bases are shared with TRBD2. The CDR3 sequence is 15 residues long. CDR1 and CDR2 (germline): SEHNR, FQNEAQ (reference sequence). Losses at the gene ends were 6 bases for V and 4 bases for J; bases not matched to a gene: 5. The CDR3 spells CASSGTSGLYNEQFF. The CDR3 DNA follows: TGTGCCAGCAGTGGGACTAGCGGACTATACAATGAGCAGTTCTTC.

With respect to this clonotype: A read error may be the cause here, since a much bigger clone is one base away. V usage is TRBV5-1 and J usage is TRBJ2-4; D possibly uses TRBD1 or TRBD2 (5 bases each). This CDR3 contains 16 residues. V gave up 7 bases and J gave up 2 bases, with 19 bases separating them. The germline V gene encodes CDR1 SGHRS and CDR2 YFSETQ. The CDR3 spells CASGPGEGKSKNIQYF. CDR3 in DNA: TGCGCCAGCGGCCCCGGAGAGGGGAAATCCAAAAACATTCAGTACTTC.

In its sample, this clonotype was seen a few times. A junction boundary mismatches the germline segment, possibly from a read error. The chain carries TRBV6-5 and TRBJ2-1; TRBD2 agrees at 8 bases. The V gene's germline CDR1 is MNHEY and CDR2 SVGAGI. The CDR3 runs to 15 residues. The CDR3 nucleotides are TGTGCCAGCGGTTACAGTCCAGCGGGGGCGGTGGAGCAGTTCTTC. Its translation: CASGYSPAGAVEQFF.

The V call is TRBV28, the J call TRBJ2-1, with TRBD2 identical over 9 bases. The CDR3 is 14 amino acids. The junction had 8 bases not matched to a gene; V was cut back by 8 bases and J by 6 bases. CDR1 and CDR2 from the germline V gene are MDHEN and SYDVKM. The CDR3 spells CASGTGLAFNEQFF. CDR3 DNA: TGTGCCAGCGGTACGGGACTAGCCTTCAATGAGCAGTTCTTC.

This clonotype was seen a handful of times. The V and J genes are TRBV2 and TRBJ1-5; D is undetermined. Germline-derived CDR1 and CDR2 are SNHLY and FYNNEI. The CDR3 has 13 amino acids. V was clipped by 6 bases and J by 3 bases, with 9 bases between them. For the CDR3, the DNA is TGTGCCAGCAGGAATGTCCTCAATCAGCCCCAGCATTTT. Its translation is CASRNVLNQPQHF.

This clonotype was counted between two and nine times. CDR3: CATSRGASPNEQFF. CDR3 DNA sequence: TGTGCCACCAGCAGGGGGGCGAGTCCGAATGAGCAGTTCTTC. The chain combines TRBV15 with TRBJ2-1, with D possibly matching TRBD1 (6 bases). Per germline, CDR1 LNHNV and CDR2 YYDKDF (reference sequence). Trimming removed 3 bases at V and 7 bases at J, with 13 bases between. The CDR3 runs 14 residues. Complete variable domain (other parts from reference TRBV15 and TRBJ2-1): DAMVIQNPRYQVTQFGKPVTLSCSQTLNHNVMYWYQQKSSQAPKLLFHYYDKDFNNEADTPDNFQSRRPNTSFCFLDIRSPGLGDTAMYLCATSRGASPNEQFFGPGTRLTVL.

Comments on this clonotype: Likely a read error: the CDR3 ends without its conserved phenylalanine or tryptophan. The chain combines TRBV27 with TRBJ2-7; D perhaps matches TRBD2 (6 bases). The germline V gene has CDR1 MNHEY and CDR2 SMNVEV (reference sequence). The V end was cut by 5 bases, the J end by 2 bases, with 10 bases between. This CDR3 is 13 amino acids long. CDR3 region: CASSLGSAYEQYY. DNA for the CDR3: TGTGCCAGCAGTCTCGGGAGCGCCTACGAGCAGTACTAC.

This clonotype was recorded many times. The chain couples TRBV6-1 to TRBJ2-7, with TRBD2 identical over 10 bases. V lost 2 bases and J lost 7; bases outside the gene matches: 5. The germline CDR1 and CDR2 sequences are MNHNS and SASEGT. The CDR3 is made up of 14 amino acids. DNA for the CDR3: TGTGCCAGCAGTGAACTAGCGGGAGCTAGGGAGCAGTACTTC. Translation: CASSELAGAREQYF.

This clonotype came up many times. The chain couples TRBV4-1 to TRBJ2-7, with TRBD1 as a possible D gene (5 bases). V was trimmed by 3 bases and J by 3 bases, leaving 9 bases between them. CDR1 is MGHRA, CDR2 YSYEKL, per germline. This CDR3 has 13 amino acids. DNA for the CDR3: TGCGCCAGCAGCCATGGGGCAGTCTACGAGCAGTACTTC. Protein product: CASSHGAVYEQYF.